The TCR beta chain described here comes from a study of blood T cell repertoires in COVID-19. In the authors' workflow: Cell counts per sample came from amplifying reference gene primers. Assay: immunoSEQ multiplex PCR; the TCRdb copy retains only in-frame clones and omits some. That table furnishes V, J and clone size, whereas the DNA furnished D and trimming. The data show about 120,000 clones, roughly 82% seen once. Trimming took 5 bases from V and 3 from J, leaving 14 bases between them. This CDR3 is 14 amino acids long. Germline CDR1 is SGHRS and CDR2 is YFSETQ. Sequencing was carried out using peripheral blood. The clonotype was recovered from a woman aged 40 to 49 with acute or convalescent COVID-19. This rearrangement joins TRBV5-1 to TRBJ1-2; no clear D. The CDR3 coding sequence is TGCGCCAGCAGGGACTCAGGCGTTGACTATGGCTACACCTTC. It encodes CASRDSGVDYGYTF. Full variable domain (missing parts from reference TRBV5-1 and TRBJ1-2): KAGVTQTPRYLIKTRGQQVTLSCSPISGHRSVSWYQQTPGQGLQFLFEYFSETQRNKGNFPGRFSGRQFSNSRSEMNVSTLELGDSALYLCASRDSGVDYGYTFGSGTRLTVV.